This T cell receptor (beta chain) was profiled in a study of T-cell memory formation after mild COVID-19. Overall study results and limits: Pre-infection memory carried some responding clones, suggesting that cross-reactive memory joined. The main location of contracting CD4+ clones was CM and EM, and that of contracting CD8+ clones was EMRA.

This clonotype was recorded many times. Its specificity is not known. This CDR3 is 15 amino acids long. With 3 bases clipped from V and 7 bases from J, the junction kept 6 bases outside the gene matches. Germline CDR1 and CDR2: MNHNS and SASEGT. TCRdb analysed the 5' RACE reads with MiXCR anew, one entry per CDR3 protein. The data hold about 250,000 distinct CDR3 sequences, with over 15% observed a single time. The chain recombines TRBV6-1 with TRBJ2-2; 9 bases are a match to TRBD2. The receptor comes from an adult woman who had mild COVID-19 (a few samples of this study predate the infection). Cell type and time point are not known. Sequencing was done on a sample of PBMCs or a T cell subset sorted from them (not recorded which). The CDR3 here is CASSDLAGMVGELFF. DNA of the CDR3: TGTGCCAGCAGTGACCTAGCGGGGATGGTCGGGGAGCTGTTTTTT.